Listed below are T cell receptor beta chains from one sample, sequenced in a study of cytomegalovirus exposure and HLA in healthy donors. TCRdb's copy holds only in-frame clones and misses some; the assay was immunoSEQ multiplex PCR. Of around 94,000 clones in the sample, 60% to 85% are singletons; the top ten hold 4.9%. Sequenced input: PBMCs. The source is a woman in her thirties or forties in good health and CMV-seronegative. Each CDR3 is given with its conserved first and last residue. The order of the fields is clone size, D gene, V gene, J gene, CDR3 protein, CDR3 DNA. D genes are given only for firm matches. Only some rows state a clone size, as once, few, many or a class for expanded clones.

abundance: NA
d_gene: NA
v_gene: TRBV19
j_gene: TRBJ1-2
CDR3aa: CASSQVEGYGYTF
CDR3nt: TGTGCCAGTAGTCAGGTTGAGGGCTATGGCTACACCTTC

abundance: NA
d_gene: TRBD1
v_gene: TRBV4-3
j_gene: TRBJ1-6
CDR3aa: CASSPRQGSPLHF
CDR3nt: TGCGCCAGCAGCCCTCGACAGGGATCACCCCTCCACTTT

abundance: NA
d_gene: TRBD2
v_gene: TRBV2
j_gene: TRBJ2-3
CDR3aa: CASSGGLADTQYF
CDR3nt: TGTGCCAGCAGTGGGGGACTAGCAGATACGCAGTATTTT

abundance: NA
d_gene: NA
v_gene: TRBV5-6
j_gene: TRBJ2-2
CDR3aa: CASSLALQGLTGELFF
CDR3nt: TGTGCCAGCAGCTTGGCCTTGCAGGGGTTGACCGGGGAGCTGTTTTTT

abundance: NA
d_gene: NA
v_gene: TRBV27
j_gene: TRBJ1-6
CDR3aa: CASSPRGSPLHF
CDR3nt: TGTGCCAGCAGCCCCAGGGGTTCACCCCTCCACTTT

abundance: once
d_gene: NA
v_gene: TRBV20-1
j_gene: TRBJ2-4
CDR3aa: CSVQGGDIQYF
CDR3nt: TGCAGTGTCCAGGGCGGGGACATTCAGTACTTC

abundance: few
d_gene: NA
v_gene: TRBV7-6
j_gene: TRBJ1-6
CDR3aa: CASSYNSVSHNSPLHF
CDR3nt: TGTGCCAGCAGCTATAACAGTGTGAGCCATAATTCACCCCTCCACTTT

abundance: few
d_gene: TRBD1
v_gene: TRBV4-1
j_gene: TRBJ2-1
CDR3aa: CASSLRDRGNNEQFF
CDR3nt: TGCGCCAGCAGCCTCCGGGACAGGGGAAACAATGAGCAGTTCTTC

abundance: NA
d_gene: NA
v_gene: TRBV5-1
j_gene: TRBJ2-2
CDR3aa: CASSLRGDNTGELFF
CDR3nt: TGCGCCAGCAGCCTGAGAGGAGATAACACCGGGGAGCTGTTTTTT

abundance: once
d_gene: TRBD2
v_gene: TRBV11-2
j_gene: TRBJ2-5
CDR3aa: CASSLLSGGGETQYF
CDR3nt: TGTGCCAGCAGCTTATTGAGCGGGGGAGGGGAGACCCAGTACTTC

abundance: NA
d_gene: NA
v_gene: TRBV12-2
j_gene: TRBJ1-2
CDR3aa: CAGRAGRPILLGYTF
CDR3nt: TGTGCAGGTCGTGCGGGACGGCCCATCCTATTAGGCTACACCTTC

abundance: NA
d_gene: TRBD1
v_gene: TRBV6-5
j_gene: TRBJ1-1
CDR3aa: CASSYSRAGGYTEAFF
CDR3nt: TGTGCCAGCAGTTACTCTAGAGCAGGGGGCTATACTGAAGCTTTCTTT

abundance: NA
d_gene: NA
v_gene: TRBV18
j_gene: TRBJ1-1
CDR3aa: CASSLGQRNTEAFF
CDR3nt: TGTGCCAGCTCACTGGGACAAAGAAACACTGAAGCTTTCTTT

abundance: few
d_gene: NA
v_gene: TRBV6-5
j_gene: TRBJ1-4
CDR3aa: CASSLAGSGEKLFF
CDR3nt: TGTGCCAGCAGCTTAGCGGGTTCCGGTGAAAAACTGTTTTTT

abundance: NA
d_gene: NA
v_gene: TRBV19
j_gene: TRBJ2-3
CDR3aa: CASGPGGAGMAQYF
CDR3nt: TGTGCCAGTGGGCCCGGCGGGGCTGGTATGGCGCAGTATTTT

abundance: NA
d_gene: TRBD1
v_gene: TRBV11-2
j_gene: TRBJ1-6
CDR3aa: CASSPQGAKYNSPLHF
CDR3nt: TGTGCCAGCAGCCCACAGGGGGCCAAATATAATTCACCCCTCCACTTT

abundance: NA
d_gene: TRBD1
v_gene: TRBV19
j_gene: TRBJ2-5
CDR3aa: CASSIGQGRFQETQYF
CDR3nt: TGTGCCAGTAGTATAGGACAGGGCAGATTTCAAGAGACCCAGTACTTC

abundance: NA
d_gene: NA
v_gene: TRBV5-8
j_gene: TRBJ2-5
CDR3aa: CASSLTGPEATQYF
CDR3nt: TGTGCCAGCAGCTTGACGGGCCCGGAGGCGACCCAGTACTTC

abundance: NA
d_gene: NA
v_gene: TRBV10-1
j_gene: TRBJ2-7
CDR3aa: CASSEYPSRLDEQYF
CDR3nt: TGCGCCAGCAGTGAGTACCCTAGCCGCTTGGACGAGCAGTACTTC

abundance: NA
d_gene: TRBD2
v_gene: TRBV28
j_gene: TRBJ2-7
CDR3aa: CASSFGRGGNYEQYF
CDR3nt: TGTGCCAGCAGTTTTGGCCGGGGGGGTAACTACGAGCAGTACTTC

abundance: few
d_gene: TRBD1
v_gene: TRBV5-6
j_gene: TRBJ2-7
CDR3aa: CASSLKGTGGYEQYF
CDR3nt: TGTGCCAGCAGCTTAAAAGGGACAGGGGGCTACGAGCAGTACTTC

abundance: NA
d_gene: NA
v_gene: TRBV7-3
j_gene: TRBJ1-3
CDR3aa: CASSVSGFGNTIYF
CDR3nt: TGTGCCAGCAGCGTATCAGGGTTTGGAAACACCATATATTTT